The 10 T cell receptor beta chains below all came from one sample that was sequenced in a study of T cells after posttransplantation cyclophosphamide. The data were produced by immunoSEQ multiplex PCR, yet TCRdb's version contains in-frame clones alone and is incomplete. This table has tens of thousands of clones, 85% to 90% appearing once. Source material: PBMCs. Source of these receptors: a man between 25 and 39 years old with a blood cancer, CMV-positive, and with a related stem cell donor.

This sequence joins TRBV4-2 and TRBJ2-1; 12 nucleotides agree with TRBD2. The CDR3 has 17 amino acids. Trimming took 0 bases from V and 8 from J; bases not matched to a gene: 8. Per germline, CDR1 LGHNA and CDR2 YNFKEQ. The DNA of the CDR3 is TGTGCCAGCAGCCAAGATAGGTCGCTAGCGGGAGGGTATGAGCAGTTCTTC. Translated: CASSQDRSLAGGYEQFF.

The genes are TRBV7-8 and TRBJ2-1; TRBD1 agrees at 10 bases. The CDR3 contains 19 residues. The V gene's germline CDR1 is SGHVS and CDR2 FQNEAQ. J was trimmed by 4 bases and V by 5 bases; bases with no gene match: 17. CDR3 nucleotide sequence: TGTGCCAGCAGCCCGGGGTGGGGACAGGGGAAGGGAGGTTACAATGAGCAGTTCTTC. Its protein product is CASSPGWGQGKGGYNEQFF.

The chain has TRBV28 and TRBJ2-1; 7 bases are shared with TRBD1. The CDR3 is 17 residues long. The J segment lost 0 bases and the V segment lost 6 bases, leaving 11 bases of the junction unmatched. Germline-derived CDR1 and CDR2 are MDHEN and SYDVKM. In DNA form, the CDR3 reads TGTGCCAGCAGATCCTACAACAGGGGTAGCTCCTACAATGAGCAGTTCTTC. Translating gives CASRSYNRGSSYNEQFF.

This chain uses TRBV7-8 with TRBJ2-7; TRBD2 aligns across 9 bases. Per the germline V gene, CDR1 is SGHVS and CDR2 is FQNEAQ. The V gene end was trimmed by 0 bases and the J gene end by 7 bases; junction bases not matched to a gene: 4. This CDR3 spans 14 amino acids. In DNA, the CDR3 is TGTGCCAGCAGCTTAGCCGGACTAGCGAAGGAGCAGTACTTC. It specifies CASSLAGLAKEQYF.

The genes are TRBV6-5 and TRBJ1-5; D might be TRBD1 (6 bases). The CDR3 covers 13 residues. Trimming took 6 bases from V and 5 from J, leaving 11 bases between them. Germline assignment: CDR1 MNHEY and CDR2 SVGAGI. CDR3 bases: TGTGCCAGCAGGGGAACAGGGTATCAGCCCCAGCATTTT. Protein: CASRGTGYQPQHF.

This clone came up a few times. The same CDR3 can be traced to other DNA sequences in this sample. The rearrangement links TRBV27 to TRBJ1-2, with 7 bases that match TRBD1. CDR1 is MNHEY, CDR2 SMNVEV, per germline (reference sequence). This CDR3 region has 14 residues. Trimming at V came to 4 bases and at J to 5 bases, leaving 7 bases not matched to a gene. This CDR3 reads CASSSRDRVYGYTF. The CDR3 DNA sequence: TGTGCCAGCAGTTCCCGAGACAGGGTTTATGGCTACACCTTC.

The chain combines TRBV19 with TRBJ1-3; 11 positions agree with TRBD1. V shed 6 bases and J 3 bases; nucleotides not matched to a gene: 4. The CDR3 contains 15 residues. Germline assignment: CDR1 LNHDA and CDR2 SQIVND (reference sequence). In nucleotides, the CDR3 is TGTGCCAGTAGAATGGGACAGGGGGGTGGAAACACCATATATTTT. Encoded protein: CASRMGQGGGNTIYF. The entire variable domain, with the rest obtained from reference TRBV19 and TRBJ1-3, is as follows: DGGITQSPKYLFRKEGQNVTLSCEQNLNHDAMYWYRQDPGQGLRLIYYSQIVNDFQKGDIAEGYSVSREKKESFPLTVTSAQKNPTAFYLCASRMGQGGGNTIYFGEGSWLTVV.

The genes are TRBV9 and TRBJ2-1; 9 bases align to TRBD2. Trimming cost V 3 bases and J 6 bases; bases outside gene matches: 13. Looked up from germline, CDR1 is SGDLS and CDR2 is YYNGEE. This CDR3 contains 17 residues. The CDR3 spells CASSGSLVAGVGNEQFF. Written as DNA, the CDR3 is TGTGCCAGCAGCGGCTCCCTGGTAGCGGGAGTCGGCAATGAGCAGTTCTTC.

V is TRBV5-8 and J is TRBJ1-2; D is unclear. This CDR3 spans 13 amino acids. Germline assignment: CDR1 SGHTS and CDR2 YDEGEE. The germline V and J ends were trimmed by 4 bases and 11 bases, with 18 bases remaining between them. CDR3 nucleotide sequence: TGTGCCAGCAGCCAAGAGGACGGAGCGGCGTACACCTTC. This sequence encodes CASSQEDGAAYTF.

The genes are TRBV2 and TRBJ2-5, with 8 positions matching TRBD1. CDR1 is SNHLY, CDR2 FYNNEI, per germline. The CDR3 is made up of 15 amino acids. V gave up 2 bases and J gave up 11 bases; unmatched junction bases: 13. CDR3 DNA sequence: TGTGCCAGCAGTGAACCTCGGACAGGGCTTGGAGAGCAGTACTTC. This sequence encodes CASSEPRTGLGEQYF.